The next 2 T cell receptor beta chains were all read from a single sample in a study of blood T cell repertoires in COVID-19. Repertoires were generated with immunoSEQ multiplex PCR, while TCRdb's copy carries only in-frame clones and drops some. The repertoire holds hundreds of thousands of clones, with approximately 89% as singletons. Sequencing was done on a sample of peripheral blood. The origin of the receptors is a woman between 55 and 75 years old with COVID-19, enrolled during active disease.

This chain uses TRBV7-3 with TRBJ1-1; the D gene is possibly TRBD1 (6 bases). Trimming cost V 1 base and J 3 bases, with 18 bases left between them. The CDR3 runs 17 residues. In germline, CDR1 is SGHTA, CDR2 FQGTGA. Here the CDR3 DNA reads TGTGCCAGCAGCTTAAGTCCGCTGTGGGGGCGGGACACTGAAGCTTTCTTT. Translation: CASSLSPLWGRDTEAFF. Drawing the rest from reference TRBV7-3 and TRBJ1-1, the complete variable domain is GAGVSQTPSNKVTEKGKYVELRCDPISGHTALYWYRQSLGQGPEFLIYFQGTGAADDSGLPNDRFFAVRPEGSVSTLKIQRTERGDSAVYLCASSLSPLWGRDTEAFFGQGTRLTVV.

The chain has TRBV7-9 and TRBJ2-2; tentative D call: TRBD1 (5 bases). This CDR3 comprises 14 residues. V was trimmed by 7 bases and J by 4 bases, leaving 13 bases between them. Germline lookup yields CDR1 SEHNR and CDR2 FQNEAQ (reference sequence). CDR3 sequence: CASNGRDATGELFF. The DNA for the CDR3 is TGTGCCAGCAACGGCAGGGATGCCACCGGGGAGCTGTTTTTT. The full variable domain, its missing parts supplied by reference TRBV7-9 and TRBJ2-2, is DTGVSQNPRHKITKRGQNVTFRCDPISEHNRLYWYRQTLGQGPEFLTYFQNEAQLEKSRLLSDRFSAERPKGSFSTLEIQRTEQGDSAMYLCASNGRDATGELFFGEGSRLTVL.